This record covers a single TCR beta chain. The data belong to a study of blood T cell repertoires in COVID-19. The assay was immunoSEQ multiplex PCR, and TCRdb's table has in-frame clones only and misses some. In the table there are 400,000 or so clones, approximately 90% of which are singletons. This CDR3 contains 14 residues. CDR1 and CDR2 from the germline V gene are SEHNR and FQNEAQ (reference sequence). Unmatched junction bases numbered 4, after V lost 5 bases and J lost 3 bases. Specimen: peripheral blood. The TCR originated in a woman aged 40 to 50 with COVID-19, enrolled during active disease. This chain links TRBV7-9 with TRBJ1-2, with 9 nucleotides matching TRBD1. CDR3 residues: CASSADRGDYGYTF. The CDR3 DNA reads TGTGCCAGCAGCGCCGACAGGGGGGACTATGGCTACACCTTC. Based on the CDR3 plus reference TRBV7-9 and TRBJ1-2, the full variable domain is DTGVSQNPRHKITKRGQNVTFRCDPISEHNRLYWYRQTLGQGPEFLTYFQNEAQLEKSRLLSDRFSAERPKGSFSTLEIQRTEQGDSAMYLCASSADRGDYGYTFGSGTRLTVV.